This T cell receptor beta chain was sequenced in a study of T cells in Graves' hyperthyroidism and ophthalmopathy. With V trimmed by 11 bases and J by 4 bases, 7 bases remained unmatched. CDR3 length: 13 residues. Germline V gene sequence: CDR1 LGHDT, CDR2 YNNKEL (reference sequence). Regions amplified from RNA transcripts were the TCR beta CDR3 regions. The HTBI set primed first-round TCR CDR3 RT-PCR. TCRdb used MiXCR to reprocess the multiplex PCR reads, holding one entry per CDR3 protein. The repertoire holds a few hundred thousand distinct CDR3 sequences, approximately 15% seen once, with roughly 3.5% in the top ten. Study-wide findings and caveats: The blood repertoire included most of the expanded thyroid clonotypes above 0.001.

In the ophthalmopathy cohort, Clinical Activity Score was at least 3, NOSPECS grade at least 4, and duration under 3 months. Of note for this clonotype: Its antigen remains unidentified.

V and J are TRBV3-1 and TRBJ2-5, with 10 bases lining up with TRBD1. The sequencing input was blood. The TCR sequence derives from a woman in her 40s with Graves' ophthalmopathy. The CDR3 bases are TGTGCCTCGACAGGGGGCTCGGGAGAGACCCAGTACTTC. This encodes CASTGGSGETQYF.